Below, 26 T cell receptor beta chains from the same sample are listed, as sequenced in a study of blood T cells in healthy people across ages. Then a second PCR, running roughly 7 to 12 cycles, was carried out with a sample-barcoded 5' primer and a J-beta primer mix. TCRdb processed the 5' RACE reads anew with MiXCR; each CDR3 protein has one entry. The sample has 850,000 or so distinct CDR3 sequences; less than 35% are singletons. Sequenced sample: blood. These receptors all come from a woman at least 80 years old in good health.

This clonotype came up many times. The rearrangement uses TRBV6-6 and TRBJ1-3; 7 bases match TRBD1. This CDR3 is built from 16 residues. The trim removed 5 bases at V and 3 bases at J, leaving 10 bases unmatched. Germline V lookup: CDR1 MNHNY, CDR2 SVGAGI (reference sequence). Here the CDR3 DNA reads TGTGCCAGCAGTGCCCGAGGGACAGCAGTTGGAAACACCATATATTTT. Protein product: CASSARGTAVGNTIYF.

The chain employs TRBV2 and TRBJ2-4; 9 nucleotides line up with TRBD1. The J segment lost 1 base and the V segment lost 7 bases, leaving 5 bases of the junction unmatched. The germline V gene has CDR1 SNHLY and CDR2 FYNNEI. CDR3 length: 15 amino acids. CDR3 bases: TGTGCCAGCATAGTGGGACAGGGTGCCAAAAACATTCAGTACTTC. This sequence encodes CASIVGQGAKNIQYF. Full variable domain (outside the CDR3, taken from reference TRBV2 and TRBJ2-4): EPEVTQTPSHQVTQMGQEVILRCVPISNHLYFYWYRQILGQKVEFLVSFYNNEISEKSEIFDDQFSVERPDGSNFTLKIRSTKLEDSAMYFCASIVGQGAKNIQYFGAGTRLSVL.

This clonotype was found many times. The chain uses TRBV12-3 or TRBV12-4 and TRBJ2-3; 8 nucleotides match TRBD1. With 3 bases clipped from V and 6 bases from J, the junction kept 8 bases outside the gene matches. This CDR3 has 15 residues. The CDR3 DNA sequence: TGTGCCAGCAGTTTTAGGGCAGGGGGCGACGATACGCAGTATTTT. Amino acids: CASSFRAGGDDTQYF.

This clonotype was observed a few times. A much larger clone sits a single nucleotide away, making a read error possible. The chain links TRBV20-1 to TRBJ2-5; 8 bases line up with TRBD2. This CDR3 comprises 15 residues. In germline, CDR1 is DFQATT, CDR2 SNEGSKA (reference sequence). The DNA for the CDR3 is TGCAGTGCTAGATTGAGCGGGGGCGCTCAAGAGGCCCAGTACTTC. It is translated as CSARLSGGAQEAQYF.

CDR3 DNA: TGTGCCAGCAGTTACTCGCAGGGGCAAGCAACTAATGAAAAACTGTTTTTT. It is translated as CASSYSQGQATNEKLFF. The V and J genes are TRBV6-5 and TRBJ1-4, with TRBD1 as a possible D gene (6 bases). This CDR3 is built from 17 residues. Germline CDR1 and CDR2: MNHEY and SVGAGI. V was clipped by 0 bases and J by 0 bases, with 11 bases between them.

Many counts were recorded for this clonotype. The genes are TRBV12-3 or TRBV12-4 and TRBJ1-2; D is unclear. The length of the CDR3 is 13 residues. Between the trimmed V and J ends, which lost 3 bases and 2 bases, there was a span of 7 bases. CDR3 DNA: TGTGCCAGCAGTTTTCAGGCCAACTATGGCTACACCTTC. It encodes CASSFQANYGYTF.

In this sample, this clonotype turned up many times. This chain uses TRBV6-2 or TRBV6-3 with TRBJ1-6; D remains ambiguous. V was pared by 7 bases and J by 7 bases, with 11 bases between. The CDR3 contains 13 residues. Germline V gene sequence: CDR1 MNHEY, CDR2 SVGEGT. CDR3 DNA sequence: TGTGCCAGCAACGGGCCCTCGAATTCACCCCTCCACTTT. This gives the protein CASNGPSNSPLHF.

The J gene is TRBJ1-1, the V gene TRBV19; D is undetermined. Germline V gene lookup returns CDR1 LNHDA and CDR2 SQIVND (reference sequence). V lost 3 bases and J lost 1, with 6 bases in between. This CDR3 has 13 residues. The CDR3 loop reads CASSINGNTEAFF. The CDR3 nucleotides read TGTGCCAGTAGTATTAACGGGAACACTGAAGCTTTCTTT. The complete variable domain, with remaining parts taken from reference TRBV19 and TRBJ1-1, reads DGGITQSPKYLFRKEGQNVTLSCEQNLNHDAMYWYRQDPGQGLRLIYYSQIVNDFQKGDIAEGYSVSREKKESFPLTVTSAQKNPTAFYLCASSINGNTEAFFGQGTRLTVV.

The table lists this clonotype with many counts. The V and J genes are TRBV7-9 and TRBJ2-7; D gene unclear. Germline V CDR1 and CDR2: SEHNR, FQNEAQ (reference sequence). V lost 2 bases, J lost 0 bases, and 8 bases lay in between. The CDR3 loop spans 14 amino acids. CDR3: CASSLSQVSYEQYF. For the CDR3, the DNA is TGTGCCAGCAGCTTATCCCAGGTCTCCTACGAGCAGTACTTC.

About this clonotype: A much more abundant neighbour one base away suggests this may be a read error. CDR3 region: CSARDQERTTSYNKQFF. CDR3 DNA sequence: TGCAGTGCTAGAGATCAGGAACGAACTACCTCCTACAATAAGCAGTTCTTC. The genes are TRBV20-1 and TRBJ2-1; D is undetermined. Germline CDR1 DFQATT, CDR2 SNEGSKA (reference sequence). The CDR3 length is 17 residues.

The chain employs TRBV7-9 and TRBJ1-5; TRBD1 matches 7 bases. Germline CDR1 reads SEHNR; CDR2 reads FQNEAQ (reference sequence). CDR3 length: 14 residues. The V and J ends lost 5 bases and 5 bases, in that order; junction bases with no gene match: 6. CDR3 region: CASSAGQSYQPQHF. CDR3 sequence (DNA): TGTGCCAGCAGCGCGGGACAGTCCTATCAGCCCCAGCATTTT.

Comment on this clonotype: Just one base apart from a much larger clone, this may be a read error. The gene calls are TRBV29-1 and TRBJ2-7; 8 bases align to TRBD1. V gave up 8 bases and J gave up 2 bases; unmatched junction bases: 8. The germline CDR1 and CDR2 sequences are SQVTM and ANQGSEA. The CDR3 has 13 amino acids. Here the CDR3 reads CSTRTGSPYEQYF. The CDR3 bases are TGCAGCACCCGGACAGGGAGCCCCTACGAGCAGTACTTC.

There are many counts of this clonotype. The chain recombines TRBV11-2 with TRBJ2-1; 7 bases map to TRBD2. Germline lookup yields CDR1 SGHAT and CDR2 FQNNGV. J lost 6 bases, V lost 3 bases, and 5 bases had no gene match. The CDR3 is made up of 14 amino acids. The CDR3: CASSFVGGINEQFF. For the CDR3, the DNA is TGTGCCAGCAGCTTCGTCGGGGGGATCAATGAGCAGTTCTTC.

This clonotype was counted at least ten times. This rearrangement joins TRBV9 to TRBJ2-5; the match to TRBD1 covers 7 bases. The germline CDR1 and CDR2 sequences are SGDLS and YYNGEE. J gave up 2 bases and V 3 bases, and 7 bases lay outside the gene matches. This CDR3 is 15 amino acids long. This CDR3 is CASSALGQDQETQYF. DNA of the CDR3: TGTGCCAGCAGCGCCCTTGGACAGGATCAAGAGACCCAGTACTTC. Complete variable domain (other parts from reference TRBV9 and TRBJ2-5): DSGVTQTPKHLITATGQRVTLRCSPRSGDLSVYWYQQSLDQGLQFLIQYYNGEERAKGNILERFSAQQFPDLHSELNLSSLELGDSALYFCASSALGQDQETQYFGPGTRLLVL.

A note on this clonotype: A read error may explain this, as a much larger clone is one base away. CDR3 sequence (DNA): TGTGTCACCAGTGATCCAGGGCGGTACAATGAGCAGTTCTTC. Translated: CVTSDPGRYNEQFF. V usage is TRBV24-1 and J usage is TRBJ2-1, with a possible D match to TRBD1 (5 bases). Germline lookup yields CDR1 KGHDR and CDR2 SFDVKD. The CDR3 has 14 residues.

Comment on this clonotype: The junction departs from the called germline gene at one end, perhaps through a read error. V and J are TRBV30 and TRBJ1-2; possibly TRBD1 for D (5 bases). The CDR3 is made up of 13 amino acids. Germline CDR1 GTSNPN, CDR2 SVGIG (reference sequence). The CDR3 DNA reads TGTACCTGGAGTGTACTGACAGAGAAGGGCTACACCTTC. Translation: CTWSVLTEKGYTF.

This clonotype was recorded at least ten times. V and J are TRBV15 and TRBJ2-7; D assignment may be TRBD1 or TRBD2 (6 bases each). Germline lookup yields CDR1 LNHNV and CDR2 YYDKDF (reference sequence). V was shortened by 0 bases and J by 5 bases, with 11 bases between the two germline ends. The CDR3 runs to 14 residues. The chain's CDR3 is CATSRDPGADEQYF. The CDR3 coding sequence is TGTGCCACCAGCAGAGATCCGGGGGCGGACGAGCAGTACTTC.

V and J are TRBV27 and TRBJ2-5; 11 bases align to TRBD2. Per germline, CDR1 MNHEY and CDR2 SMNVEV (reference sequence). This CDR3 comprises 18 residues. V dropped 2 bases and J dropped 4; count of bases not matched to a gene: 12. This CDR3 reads CASSLKGLADLSGETQYF. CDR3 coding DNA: TGTGCCAGCAGTTTAAAGGGACTAGCGGACCTAAGTGGAGAGACCCAGTACTTC.

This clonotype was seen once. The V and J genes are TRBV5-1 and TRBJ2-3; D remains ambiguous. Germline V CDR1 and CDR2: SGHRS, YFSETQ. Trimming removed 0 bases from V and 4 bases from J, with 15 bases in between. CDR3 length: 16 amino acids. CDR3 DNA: TGCGCCAGCAGCTTGGCCGTGGTAGCTTTAGCAGATACGCAGTATTTT. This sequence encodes CASSLAVVALADTQYF.

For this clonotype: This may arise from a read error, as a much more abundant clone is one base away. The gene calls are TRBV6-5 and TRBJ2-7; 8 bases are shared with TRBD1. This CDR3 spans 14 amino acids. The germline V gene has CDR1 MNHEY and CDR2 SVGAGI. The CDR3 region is CASSNRGSSYGQYF. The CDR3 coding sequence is TGTGCCAGCAGTAACAGGGGGAGCTCCTACGGGCAGTACTTC.

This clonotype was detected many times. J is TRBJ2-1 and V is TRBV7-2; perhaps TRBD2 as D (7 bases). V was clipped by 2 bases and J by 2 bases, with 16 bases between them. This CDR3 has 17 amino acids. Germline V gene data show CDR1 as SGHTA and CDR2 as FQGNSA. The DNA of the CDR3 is TGTGCCAGCAGCTTACAGCAAGGGGGGGGCCCCTACAATGAGCAGTTCTTC. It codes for CASSLQQGGGPYNEQFF.

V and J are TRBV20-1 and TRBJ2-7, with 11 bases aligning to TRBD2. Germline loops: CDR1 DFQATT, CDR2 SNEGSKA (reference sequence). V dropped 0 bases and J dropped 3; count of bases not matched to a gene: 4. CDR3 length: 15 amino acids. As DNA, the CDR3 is TGCAGTGCTAGAGATAGGACTAGCGGGCTCTACGAGCAGTACTTC. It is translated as CSARDRTSGLYEQYF.

This CDR3 is CASSAGQGKINEGKLFF. CDR3 DNA sequence: TGCGCCAGCAGCGCCGGACAGGGGAAGATTAATGAAGGAAAACTGTTTTTT. The chain joins TRBV5-1 to TRBJ1-4; 9 positions agree with TRBD1. The CDR3 runs to 17 residues. Germline trimming cut 4 bases from V and 10 bases from J; bases unmatched to any gene: 17. Per the germline V gene, CDR1 is SGHRS and CDR2 is YFSETQ.

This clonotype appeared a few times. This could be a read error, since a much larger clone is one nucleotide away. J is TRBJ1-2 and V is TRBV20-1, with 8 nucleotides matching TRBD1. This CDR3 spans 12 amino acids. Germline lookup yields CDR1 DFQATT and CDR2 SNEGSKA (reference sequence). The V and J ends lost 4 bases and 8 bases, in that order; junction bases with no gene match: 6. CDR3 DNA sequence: TGCAGTGCTAAAACAGGGGGGTTCGGCTACACCTTC. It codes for CSAKTGGFGYTF.

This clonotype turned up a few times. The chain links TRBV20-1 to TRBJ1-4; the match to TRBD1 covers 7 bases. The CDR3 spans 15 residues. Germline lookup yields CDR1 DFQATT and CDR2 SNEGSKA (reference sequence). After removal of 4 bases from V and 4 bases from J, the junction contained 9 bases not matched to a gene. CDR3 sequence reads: CSATTGQAINEKLFF. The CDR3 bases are TGCAGTGCTACCACCGGACAGGCGATTAATGAAAAACTGTTTTTT.

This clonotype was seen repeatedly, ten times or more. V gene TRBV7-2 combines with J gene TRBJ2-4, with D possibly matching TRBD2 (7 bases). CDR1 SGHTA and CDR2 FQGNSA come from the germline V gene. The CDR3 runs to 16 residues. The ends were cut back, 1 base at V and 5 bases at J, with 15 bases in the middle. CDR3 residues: CASSLVWGGQENIQYF. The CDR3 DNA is TGTGCCAGCAGCTTAGTTTGGGGGGGCCAAGAAAACATTCAGTACTTC.